This T cell receptor (beta chain) was documented in a study of shared clonotypes between healthy human individuals. Study overall: The cohort comprised a couple of women and a few men. Their ages spanned 18 to 49 years.

The CDR3 consists of 13 residues. J was trimmed by 2 bases and V by 6 bases; bases with no gene match: 3. Germline-derived CDR1 and CDR2 are SQVTM and ANQGSEA. Study-level results: Sequencing depth was a factor that was expected to affect clonotype sharing among donors.

Unsorted material relied on about 100 million PBMCs as the source of genomic DNA. Over several immunoSEQ plates, each subset's genomic DNA was distributed in even portions. Sequencing used immunoSEQ multiplex PCR; TCRdb keeps in-frame clones, though not all of them. Here the sample spans roughly 490,000 clones, over 60% being singletons. To note about this clone: The target antigen is unknown. Other DNA variants within this sample encode the same CDR3.

The chain couples TRBV29-1 to TRBJ2-7; 11 bases align to TRBD2. The specimen was PBMCs. This receptor was identified in a woman between 35 and 50 years old in good health. Some clones in this sample may be carry-over from other donors' samples. The CDR3 loop is CSVLAGGPYEQYF. The CDR3 DNA is TGCAGCGTCCTAGCGGGAGGCCCCTACGAGCAGTACTTC.